The clone carrying this T cell receptor beta chain has ten or more counts. This entry comes from a study of T cells in Graves' hyperthyroidism and ophthalmopathy. Using RNA transcripts as the source, TCR beta CDR3 regions were amplified. First-round RT-PCR of the TCR CDR3 relied on the HTBI primer set. TCRdb re-called the multiplex PCR reads with MiXCR, one entry per CDR3 protein. Of under 300,000 distinct CDR3 sequences listed, approximately 14% are singletons. From germline, CDR1 is DFQATT and CDR2 SNEGSKA (reference sequence). The CDR3 spans 15 residues. Trimming cost V 0 bases and J 5 bases, with 14 bases left between them.

This chain uses TRBV20-1 with TRBJ1-5; D is unclear. This sequence was found in a woman between 40 and 50 years old with Graves' hyperthyroidism. Sequenced input: blood. CDR3 sequence reads: CSARELNLQYQPQHF. CDR3 nucleotides: TGCAGTGCTAGAGAGCTGAACCTACAGTATCAGCCCCAGCATTTT.